The clone carrying this T cell receptor (beta chain) was seen more than once but under ten times. The antigen is not known. The sample comes from a study of OX40 agonist ivuxolimab in advanced cancers. Overall study results and limits: Also showing low normalized T-cell clonal expansion were some of the nonresponders.

This CDR3 contains 17 residues. Germline CDR1 is LNHNV and CDR2 is YYDKDF (reference sequence). Germline trimming cut 0 bases from V and 5 bases from J; bases unmatched to any gene: 11. Here immunoSEQ multiplex PCR was the method, and the copy in TCRdb shows in-frame clones only, minus some. The table records 9,500 to 10,000 clones, 70% of them present only once. This clonotype originated in an adult with an advanced solid tumor such as melanoma, head and neck, liver or kidney cancer. The rearrangement links TRBV15 to TRBJ2-7; 9 nucleotides line up with TRBD2. The starting material was CD4+ or CD8+ T cells sorted from blood, obtained in a trial of the OX40 agonist ivuxolimab. DNA for the CDR3: TGTGCCACCAGCAGAGATAGAGCAGCGGGAGGAGTGAACGAGCAGTACTTC. It yields the protein CATSRDRAAGGVNEQYF.